A selection of T cell receptor beta chains follows, all from one sample in a study of blood T cells in healthy people across ages. TCRdb analysed the 5' RACE reads with MiXCR anew, one entry per CDR3 protein. Of fewer than 900,000 distinct CDR3 sequences listed, 35% to 45% are singletons. Sequencing was done on a sample of blood. The origin of the receptors is an older woman in good health. The CDR3 runs from the conserved cysteine through the conserved F or W. Fields, in order: D gene, J gene, V gene, clone size, CDR3 protein, CDR3 DNA. A D gene is named only where the DNA matches it firmly. Clone size is stated in some rows and not others, as once, few, many or a class when expanded.

TRBD2	TRBJ2-5	TRBV20-1	few	CSASNPRGRADETQYF	TGCAGTGCTAGCAACCCTCGCGGGAGGGCCGATGAGACCCAGTACTTC
TRBD1	TRBJ1-6	TRBV28	few	CASSLATGMSSPLHF	TGTGCCAGCAGTTTGGCGACAGGGATGAGTTCACCCCTCCACTTT
TRBD2	TRBJ2-1	TRBV20-1	few	CSAPTSGRLDEQFF	TGCAGTGCACCGACTAGCGGGAGGCTCGATGAGCAGTTCTTC
TRBD1	TRBJ1-2	TRBV5-1	-	CASSSGTVIYGYTF	TGCGCCAGCAGCTCCGGGACAGTTATCTATGGCTACACCTTC
-	TRBJ2-3	TRBV12-3/TRBV12-4	-	CASSSWAFGGAGTDTQYF	TGTGCCAGCAGTAGCTGGGCCTTTGGCGGGGCTGGCACAGATACGCAGTATTTT
TRBD2	TRBJ2-7	TRBV3-1	many	CASRKGTSGTYEQYF	TGTGCCAGCAGAAAAGGGACTAGCGGAACCTACGAGCAGTACTTC
-	TRBJ2-1	TRBV3-1	once	CASSMTNGVNNEQFF	TGTGCCAGCAGCATGACTAACGGGGTTAACAATGAGCAGTTCTTC
-	TRBJ1-1	TRBV6-2/TRBV6-3	-	CASRPMGPKNTEAFF	TGTGCCAGCAGACCTATGGGACCCAAGAACACTGAAGCTTTCTTT
-	TRBJ2-7	TRBV30	few	CAWDTSGDEQYF	TGTGCCTGGGACACCTCCGGCGACGAGCAGTACTTC
TRBD2	TRBJ2-3	TRBV4-2	many	CASSPTSGSSTDTQYF	TGTGCCAGCAGCCCGACTAGCGGGAGTTCAACAGATACGCAGTATTTT
-	TRBJ2-7	TRBV7-8	few	CASSYKRDSYEQYF	TGTGCCAGCAGCTATAAGAGGGATTCCTACGAGCAGTACTTC
-	TRBJ2-3	TRBV6-5	-	CASSKRVHSSTDTQYF	TGTGCCAGCAGCAAACGGGTGCATTCTAGCACAGATACGCAGTATTTT
TRBD2	TRBJ2-1	TRBV20-1	-	CSADLSSGSYEQFF	TGCAGTGCTGACCTATCTAGCGGGAGTTATGAGCAGTTCTTC
TRBD1	TRBJ1-6	TRBV27	-	CASRRQGANSPLHF	TGTGCCAGCAGAAGACAGGGGGCGAATTCACCCCTCCACTTT
TRBD1	TRBJ1-2	TRBV2	few	CASADRVGYGYTF	TGTGCCAGCGCGGACAGGGTTGGCTATGGCTACACCTTC
TRBD2	TRBJ2-7	TRBV20-1	few	CSAPRRGGPSEQYF	TGCAGTGCCCCCAGGCGGGGAGGGCCCTCCGAGCAGTACTTC
-	TRBJ2-3	TRBV7-2	many	CASSLGPDTQYF	TGTGCCAGCAGCTTAGGCCCAGATACGCAGTATTTT
-	TRBJ2-5	TRBV15	few	CATSKQGVETQYF	TGTGCCACCAGCAAACAGGGAGTGGAGACCCAGTACTTC
-	TRBJ2-1	TRBV3-1	-	CASSQDLARGGEQFF	TGTGCCAGCAGCCAAGATCTAGCGAGGGGGGGTGAGCAGTTCTTC
TRBD1	TRBJ1-5	TRBV6-2/TRBV6-3	-	CASSPGTGGSYSNQPQHF	TGTGCCAGCAGCCCCGGGACAGGGGGTTCTTATAGCAATCAGCCCCAGCATTTT
-	TRBJ2-3	TRBV4-1	-	CASNGPDTQYF	TGCGCCAGCAATGGGCCCGATACGCAGTATTTT
-	TRBJ2-7	TRBV6-5	many	CASSRILSYEQYF	TGTGCCAGCAGCCGTATACTCAGCTACGAGCAGTACTTC
TRBD2	TRBJ2-7	TRBV5-5	-	CASSLRLAGTFYEQYF	TGTGCCAGCAGCTTGAGGCTAGCGGGGACCTTCTACGAGCAGTACTTC
-	TRBJ1-2	TRBV7-3	few	CASSPTGSGAYGYTF	TGTGCCAGCAGCCCTACAGGGTCGGGGGCTTATGGCTACACCTTC
TRBD2	TRBJ2-5	TRBV25-1	-	CASSVPPGTSGSYGQYF	TGTGCCAGCAGTGTCCCCCCGGGGACTAGCGGGAGTTACGGGCAGTACTTC
-	TRBJ2-5	TRBV20-1	-	CSARDGAGKETQYF	TGCAGTGCTAGAGATGGGGCGGGAAAAGAGACCCAGTACTTC
-	TRBJ1-3	TRBV4-1	-	CASSQDGETTGNTIYF	TGCGCCAGCAGCCAAGATGGGGAAACTACTGGAAACACCATATATTTT
TRBD2	TRBJ2-1	TRBV7-9	-	CASSSETSVHEQFF	TGTGCCAGCAGCTCAGAGACTAGCGTGCATGAGCAGTTCTTC
-	TRBJ2-7	TRBV3-1	-	CASSQGTSNEQYF	TGTGCCAGCAGCCAAGGGACGTCCAACGAGCAGTACTTC
TRBD2	TRBJ2-1	TRBV11-2	-	CASSWGGLAGDKEQFF	TGTGCCAGCAGCTGGGGTGGTCTAGCGGGGGATAAGGAGCAGTTCTTC
TRBD1	TRBJ2-7	TRBV2	-	CASSETGFHEQYF	TGTGCCAGCAGCGAGACAGGGTTCCACGAGCAGTACTTC
-	TRBJ2-1	TRBV29-1	few	CSVNPLSYNEQFF	TGCAGCGTTAATCCCCTTTCCTACAATGAGCAGTTCTTC
TRBD1	TRBJ2-3	TRBV2	-	CASSEEGVRGDTQYF	TGTGCCAGCAGTGAAGAGGGGGTCAGGGGGGATACGCAGTATTTT
TRBD1	TRBJ2-7	TRBV3-1	-	CASSLTTGRGEQYF	TGTGCCAGCAGTCTTACGACAGGGCGTGGCGAGCAGTACTTC
TRBD2	TRBJ2-3	TRBV4-2	-	CASSQVLAGTDTQYF	TGTGCCAGCAGCCAAGTTCTAGCGGGGACAGATACGCAGTATTTT